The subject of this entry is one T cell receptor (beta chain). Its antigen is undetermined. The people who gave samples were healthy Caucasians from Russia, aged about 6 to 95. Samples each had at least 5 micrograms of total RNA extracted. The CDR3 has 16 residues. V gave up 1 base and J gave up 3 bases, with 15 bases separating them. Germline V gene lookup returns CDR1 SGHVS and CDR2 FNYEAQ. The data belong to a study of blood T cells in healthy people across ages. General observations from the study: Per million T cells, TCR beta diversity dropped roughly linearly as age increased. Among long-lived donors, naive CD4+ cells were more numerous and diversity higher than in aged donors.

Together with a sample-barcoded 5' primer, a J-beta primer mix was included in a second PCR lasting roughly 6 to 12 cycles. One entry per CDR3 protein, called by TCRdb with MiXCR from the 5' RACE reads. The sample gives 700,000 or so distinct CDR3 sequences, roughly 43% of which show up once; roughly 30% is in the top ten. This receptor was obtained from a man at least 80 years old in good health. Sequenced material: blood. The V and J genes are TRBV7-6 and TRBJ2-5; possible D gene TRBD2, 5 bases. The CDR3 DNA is TGTGCCAGCAGCTTAGTGCACGGGGAAAGAAAAGAGACCCAGTACTTC. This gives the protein CASSLVHGERKETQYF.